Listed here are 15 T cell receptor beta chains from one sample, sequenced in a study of radiotherapy plus CTLA-4 blockade in lung cancer. Profiled with immunoSEQ multiplex PCR; TCRdb holds only in-frame clones, not every one. Of tens of thousands of clones listed, 70% to 90% were seen once; the top ten hold more than 2%. Source: peripheral blood, taken from a patient treated with radiotherapy plus ipilimumab. Source of these receptors: a human donor with non-small cell lung cancer who had a partial response to radiotherapy plus ipilimumab.

The CDR3 here is CASSLDSWGFTGELFF. Here the CDR3 DNA reads TGTGCCAGCTCACTCGACAGCTGGGGCTTTACCGGGGAGCTGTTTTTT. The V call is TRBV18, the J call TRBJ2-2; D perhaps matches TRBD1 (5 bases). The V gene's germline CDR1 is KGHSH and CDR2 LQKENI. The V end was cut by 4 bases, the J end by 5 bases, with 17 bases between. CDR3 length: 16 amino acids.

This clone was counted only a few times. The chain is built from TRBV10-3 and TRBJ1-5, with D tentatively TRBD1 (5 bases). The CDR3 runs 15 residues. Deletions cut 4 bases from V and 2 bases from J, with 12 bases between. Looked up from germline, CDR1 is ENHRY and CDR2 is SYGVKD. The CDR3 reads CAISGGREGNQPQHF. CDR3 bases: TGTGCCATCAGTGGCGGCAGGGAGGGCAATCAGCCCCAGCATTTT.

The chain joins TRBV30 to TRBJ1-2; 10 bases map to TRBD1. This CDR3 comprises 14 residues. CDR1 is GTSNPN and CDR2 is SVGIG in the germline V gene (reference sequence). The J segment lost 4 bases and the V segment lost 5 bases, leaving 7 bases of the junction unmatched. The CDR3 region has the DNA TGTGCCTGGGAGGGACAGGGGTCTATCTATGGCTACACCTTC. Encoded protein: CAWEGQGSIYGYTF.

The chain links TRBV28 to TRBJ2-5; perhaps TRBD2 as D (7 bases). The DNA end lines up better with TRBJ2-7; the J call may be wrong. CDR1 and CDR2 from the germline V gene are MDHEN and SYDVKM. The CDR3 is 14 amino acids. CDR3 loop: CASLEGGGTYEQYF. CDR3 nucleotides: TGTGCCAGCCTCGAAGGGGGGGGTACCTACGAGCAGTACTTC.

The chain carries TRBV9 and TRBJ2-1; 12 bases fit TRBD2. After removal of 6 bases from V and 5 bases from J, the junction contained 6 bases not matched to a gene. Looked up from germline, CDR1 is SGDLS and CDR2 is YYNGEE. The CDR3 contains 15 residues. In DNA, the CDR3 is TGTGCCAGCACAAGACTAGCGGGAGAAAACAATGAGCAGTTCTTC. Protein product: CASTRLAGENNEQFF.

The V gene is TRBV10-1, the J gene TRBJ1-2; a weak D match, TRBD1 (6 bases). Trimming shortened V by 3 bases and J by 4 bases, and 9 bases separated the two germline ends. The germline CDR1 and CDR2 sequences are WNHNN and SYGVQD (reference sequence). The CDR3 totals 13 residues. CDR3: CASSEQGPYGYTF. For the CDR3, the DNA is TGCGCCAGCAGTGAACAGGGCCCCTATGGCTACACCTTC.

The chain is built from TRBV10-2 and TRBJ2-3; 10 positions agree with TRBD2. V shed 3 bases and J 2 bases; nucleotides not matched to a gene: 17. Germline CDR1 and CDR2: WSHSY and SAAADI. This CDR3 is 20 amino acids long. CDR3 loop: CASSDTLRTSGRTFTDTQYF. The DNA of the CDR3 is TGCGCCAGCAGTGATACCCTCCGGACTAGCGGCCGAACTTTCACAGATACGCAGTATTTT.

As DNA, the CDR3 is TGTGCCAGCAGCCCCCGAAGCACAGGGGTGAGCACAGATACGCAGTATTTT. Amino acids: CASSPRSTGVSTDTQYF. The chain links TRBV11-2 to TRBJ2-3; 7 bases map to TRBD1. With 5 bases clipped from V and 0 bases from J, the junction kept 11 bases outside the gene matches. The CDR3 consists of 17 residues. Germline V lookup: CDR1 SGHAT, CDR2 FQNNGV.

V and J are TRBV19 and TRBJ2-2; 8 bases fit TRBD2. Per germline, CDR1 LNHDA and CDR2 SQIVND (reference sequence). This CDR3 spans 17 amino acids. V shed 2 bases, J shed 2 bases, and the junction held 7 bases outside the gene matches. CDR3 DNA: TGTGCCAGTAGTATAACCAGCGGGAGTACCAACACCGGGGAGCTGTTTTTT. It translates to CASSITSGSTNTGELFF.

The chain links TRBV19 to TRBJ1-1, with TRBD1 matching 7 bases. The CDR3 sequence is 13 residues long. Germline V gene sequence: CDR1 LNHDA, CDR2 SQIVND (reference sequence). The V gene end was trimmed by 7 bases and the J gene end by 10 bases; junction bases not matched to a gene: 12. Here the CDR3 reads CASISMGQSRAFF. DNA for the CDR3: TGTGCCAGTATAAGTATGGGACAGTCGAGAGCTTTCTTT.

The chain links TRBV5-6 to TRBJ1-2, with D possibly being TRBD1 (5 bases). Germline V gene lookup returns CDR1 SGHDT and CDR2 YYEEEE. This CDR3 has 13 amino acids. V gave up 4 bases and J gave up 2 bases, with 9 bases separating them. The CDR3 coding sequence is TGTGCCAGCAGCCGTAAGGGGAACTATGGCTACACCTTC. Translated, it gives CASSRKGNYGYTF.

The CDR3 protein is CASSPDRWGNTEAFF. CDR3 coding DNA: TGCGCCAGCAGCCCAGACAGGTGGGGGAACACTGAAGCTTTCTTT. V gene TRBV5-1 combines with J gene TRBJ1-1, with a tentative D call TRBD1 (6 bases). V gave up 4 bases and J gave up 1 base, with 14 bases separating them. The germline gives CDR1 SGHRS, CDR2 YFSETQ. The CDR3 is made up of 15 amino acids.

The chain joins TRBV6-1 to TRBJ1-4; 11 bases map to TRBD1. The CDR3 length is 17 residues. V shed 4 bases and J 0 bases; nucleotides not matched to a gene: 4. Germline V lookup: CDR1 MNHNS, CDR2 SASEGT. The CDR3 sequence: CASSADRGLTTNEKLFF. Here the CDR3 DNA reads TGTGCCAGCAGTGCGGACAGGGGGCTCACAACTAATGAAAAACTGTTTTTT.

In nucleotides, the CDR3 is TGTGCCAGCAGTGGACAGGGTATGAACACTGAAGCTTTCTTT. Residues: CASSGQGMNTEAFF. The rearrangement uses TRBV2 and TRBJ1-1; TRBD1 aligns across 7 bases. This CDR3 contains 14 residues. V lost 4 bases to trimming and J lost 0 bases; unmatched junction nucleotides: 2. Germline CDR1 SNHLY, CDR2 FYNNEI. The variable domain in full, completed from reference TRBV2 and TRBJ1-1, reads EPEVTQTPSHQVTQMGQEVILRCVPISNHLYFYWYRQILGQKVEFLVSFYNNEISEKSEIFDDQFSVERPDGSNFTLKIRSTKLEDSAMYFCASSGQGMNTEAFFGQGTRLTVV.

A single count supports this clone. This chain links TRBV6-1 with TRBJ2-7; no definite D call. The ends were cut back, 7 bases at V and 7 bases at J, with 17 bases in the middle. Germline values: CDR1 MNHNS, CDR2 SASEGT. This CDR3 comprises 13 residues. CDR3 protein: CASKRSSTEEQYV. As DNA, the CDR3 is TGTGCCAGCAAGAGGAGCTCGACGGAGGAGCAGTACGTC.